This T cell receptor (beta chain) appears in the sequencing data of a study of human T cells and chemical hapten exposure. Study context: Patch tests containing 0.01% DPC, applied to the upper back, were read at 6 days. Small volume differences among pooled libraries mainly caused per-sample TCR yield variation.

There are a few counts of this clonotype. Its antigen is not known. Time point indicated: patch test 1, 2 weeks after DPC sensitization. Regarding treatment: therapeutic diphenylcyclopropenone sensitization with weekly scalp DPC. Alopecia patients between 18 and 70 years old and suitable for DPC were used as donors. The CDR3 has 14 amino acids. Per germline, CDR1 LGHNA and CDR2 YSLEER. V dropped 6 bases and J dropped 4 bases, with 15 bases sitting between them. Study-wide points: Expanded TCR counts at PT1 were positively correlated with the patch test score.

MiXCR was run by TCRdb on the RACE reads, yielding one entry per CDR3 protein. The table records around 110,000 distinct CDR3 sequences, 12% of them present only once. V is TRBV4-3 and J is TRBJ1-1; weak D call: TRBD1 (5 bases). This sample comprised whole blood, obtained in connection with sensitization to the hapten diphenylcyclopropenone (DPC). This receptor was obtained from a woman aged 45-65 years with alopecia areata. Some clones in this sample may be carry-over from other donors' samples. CDR3 protein: CASSYRSGGTEAFF. For the CDR3, the DNA is TGCGCCAGCAGTTATAGGAGTGGGGGCACTGAAGCTTTCTTT.